The 24 T cell receptor beta chains below come from one sample, sequenced in a study of blood T cell repertoires in COVID-19. The protocol was immunoSEQ multiplex PCR, while the TCRdb copy is restricted to in-frame clones and leaves out a portion. This table holds a few hundred thousand clones, about 90% found once. Sequenced input: peripheral blood. These receptors all stem from a woman aged 18-29 years who had recovered from COVID-19.

This clone has only one observation. The chain recombines TRBV27 with TRBJ1-1; 7 bases line up with TRBD1. Germline CDR1 reads MNHEY; CDR2 reads SMNVEV (reference sequence). Trimming cost V 6 bases and J 3 bases; bases outside gene matches: 7. The CDR3 totals 14 residues. The CDR3 nucleotides are TGTGCCAGCAGAGCCAGACAGGGCCACACTGAAGCTTTCTTT. Residues: CASRARQGHTEAFF.

The J gene is TRBJ2-1, the V gene TRBV9; 9 nucleotides align to TRBD2. The CDR3 spans 15 residues. V trimming: 2 bases; J trimming: 8 bases; junction bases outside the gene matches: 8. CDR1 and CDR2 (germline): SGDLS, YYNGEE. CDR3 protein: CASSVGDSGSYEQFF. CDR3 coding DNA: TGTGCCAGCAGCGTGGGGGATAGCGGGAGCTATGAGCAGTTCTTC.

This clone is a singleton in its sample. The V call is TRBV12-3 or TRBV12-4, the J call TRBJ1-2; a weak D match, TRBD1 (5 bases). V was shortened by 2 bases and J by 4 bases, with 8 bases between the two germline ends. CDR3 length equals 13 residues. CDR3 sequence: CASSLSQGYGYTF. The CDR3 bases are TGTGCCAGCAGTTTAAGCCAGGGCTATGGCTACACCTTC.

This clone turned up a few times. The V call is TRBV5-4, the J call TRBJ2-2; a weak D match, TRBD2 (5 bases). V shed 0 bases and J shed 0 bases, with 9 bases lying between them. CDR1 is SGHNT and CDR2 is YYREEE in the germline V gene (reference sequence). The CDR3 sequence is 16 residues long. This chain's CDR3 is CASSLDPRANTGELFF. In DNA, the CDR3 is TGTGCCAGCAGCTTGGATCCGCGGGCGAACACCGGGGAGCTGTTTTTT.

The V and J genes are TRBV5-1 and TRBJ2-1, with D unclear. This CDR3 region has 15 residues. Per the germline V gene, CDR1 is SGHRS and CDR2 is YFSETQ. V lost 0 bases and J 0 bases, leaving 7 bases between the germline ends. CDR3 nucleotides: TGCGCCAGCAGCTTGGATGCGGACTCCTACAATGAGCAGTTCTTC. Translation: CASSLDADSYNEQFF.

The chain combines TRBV7-2 with TRBJ1-2; the D is unclear. From germline, CDR1 is SGHTA and CDR2 FQGNSA. The CDR3 covers 15 residues. V was cut by 1 base and J by 8 bases, with 17 bases left in between. The CDR3 DNA reads as TGTGCCAGCAGCTTAGGGTATGTGGCTCTCCGAGGCTACACCTTC. Its protein is CASSLGYVALRGYTF.

This clone was observed a handful of times. This chain joins TRBV6-5 and TRBJ2-7, with TRBD2 matching 10 bases. Germline trimming cut 6 bases from V and 7 bases from J; bases unmatched to any gene: 12. The CDR3 has 15 amino acids. In germline, CDR1 is MNHEY, CDR2 SVGAGI. The CDR3 bases are TGTGCCAGCAGATTCCGGGGACTAGCGTTTCATGAGCAGTACTTC. This sequence encodes CASRFRGLAFHEQYF.

In DNA, the CDR3 is TGCGCCAGCAGCCAAGAACCGTATCCAGCGGGAGGGGGAGAGACCCAGTACTTC. It encodes CASSQEPYPAGGGETQYF. The chain employs TRBV4-1 and TRBJ2-5; 10 bases match TRBD2. Germline CDR1 is MGHRA and CDR2 is YSYEKL. CDR3 length: 18 amino acids. V gave up 0 bases and J gave up 4 bases; unmatched junction bases: 11.

This CDR3 is CASSKALGQSGGANVLTF. The DNA for the CDR3 is TGTGCCAGCAGCAAAGCGCTCGGACAGTCCGGCGGGGCCAACGTCCTGACTTTC. The rearrangement joins TRBV21-1 to TRBJ2-6; TRBD1 reflects the table's D call only, with no check against the DNA. TRBV21-1 is reported as a pseudogene. The CDR3 sequence is 18 residues long.

CDR3 nucleotides: TGTGCCATCAGTGAGTCGGGCGGGAGGGTTACTAATGAGCAGTTCTTC. This translates into CAISESGGRVTNEQFF. The chain recombines TRBV10-3 with TRBJ2-1; 9 nucleotides align to TRBD2. The CDR3 runs to 16 residues. V lost 0 bases and J lost 7; bases outside the gene matches: 7. The germline V gene has CDR1 ENHRY and CDR2 SYGVKD.

The chain couples TRBV5-1 to TRBJ2-1; tentatively, D is TRBD2 (7 bases). The CDR3 runs 15 residues. Germline CDR1 is SGHRS and CDR2 is YFSETQ. V was trimmed by 7 bases and J by 9 bases, leaving 23 bases between them. CDR3 in amino acids: CASGPPGAGESEQFF. In DNA form, the CDR3 reads TGCGCCAGCGGCCCCCCGGGGGCGGGAGAAAGTGAGCAGTTCTTC. Using reference TRBV5-1 and TRBJ2-1 for the parts outside the CDR3, the full variable domain is KAGVTQTPRYLIKTRGQQVTLSCSPISGHRSVSWYQQTPGQGLQFLFEYFSETQRNKGNFPGRFSGRQFSNSRSEMNVSTLELGDSALYLCASGPPGAGESEQFFGPGTRLTVL.

J is TRBJ1-6 and V is TRBV4-2; TRBD1 might be the D (6 bases). The CDR3 is made up of 16 amino acids. Trimming removed 0 bases at V and 5 bases at J, with 11 bases between. Germline V gene data show CDR1 as LGHNA and CDR2 as YNFKEQ. CDR3 sequence (DNA): TGTGCCAGCAGCCAAGAAATACAGGGCCATAATTCACCCCTCCACTTT. Amino acid sequence: CASSQEIQGHNSPLHF.

The V and J genes are TRBV29-1 and TRBJ2-7, with D perhaps matching TRBD1 or TRBD2 (6 bases each). The CDR3 consists of 12 residues. V was clipped by 7 bases and J by 8 bases, with 18 bases between them. CDR1 is SQVTM and CDR2 is ANQGSEA in the germline V gene. In DNA form, the CDR3 reads TGCAGCGCGGGACACCCCGGGGGAAAGCAGTACTTC. Amino acid sequence: CSAGHPGGKQYF.

The chain has TRBV7-8 and TRBJ2-3; the match to TRBD2 covers 8 bases. The length of the CDR3 is 16 residues. V lost 5 bases to trimming and J lost 0 bases; unmatched junction nucleotides: 7. Germline-derived CDR1 and CDR2 are SGHVS and FQNEAQ. CDR3: CASSLLTSASTDTQYF. CDR3 in DNA: TGTGCCAGCAGCCTCCTGACTAGCGCGAGCACAGATACGCAGTATTTT.

This chain connects TRBV11-2 to TRBJ1-1; TRBD1 agrees at 7 bases. Per germline, CDR1 SGHAT and CDR2 FQNNGV. The V segment lost 5 bases and the J segment 6 bases; nucleotides outside the gene matches: 6. The CDR3 spans 13 residues. The CDR3 DNA is TGTGCCAGCAGCCCCGACAGGGCTGCTGAAGCTTTCTTT. Amino acids: CASSPDRAAEAFF.

This clone was picked up one time. The rearrangement links TRBV5-1 to TRBJ2-4; a weak D match, TRBD1 (6 bases). V was cut by 0 bases and J by 1 base, with 17 bases left in between. This CDR3 is built from 18 residues. In germline, CDR1 is SGHRS, CDR2 YFSETQ. In nucleotides, the CDR3 is TGCGCCAGCAGCTTGGATTGGTACAGGGATCAGGCCAAAAACATTCAGTACTTC. The encoded protein is CASSLDWYRDQAKNIQYF.

The CDR3 here is CASSSTLKGNTPQHF. The CDR3 coding sequence is TGTGCCAGCAGTTCCACCCTCAAGGGGAATACGCCCCAGCATTTT. This chain joins TRBV6-5 and TRBJ1-5; maybe TRBD1 (5 bases). Germline CDR1 is MNHEY and CDR2 is SVGAGI. The V and J ends lost 4 bases and 9 bases respectively, with 19 bases between them. This CDR3 contains 15 residues.

The chain carries TRBV5-6 and TRBJ2-1; maybe TRBD2 (6 bases). The CDR3 extends over 13 amino acids. Deletions cut 2 bases from V and 6 bases from J, with 9 bases between. CDR1 SGHDT and CDR2 YYEEEE come from the germline V gene. The CDR3 nucleotides are TGTGCCAGCAGCTTCCCGACTAGCAATGAGCAGTTCTTC. It specifies CASSFPTSNEQFF.

The chain recombines TRBV7-2 with TRBJ2-1; unclear D gene. The CDR3 has 10 residues. The germline gives CDR1 SGHTA, CDR2 FQGNSA. With 6 bases removed from V and 7 bases from J, the gap between germline ends came to 4 bases. The CDR3 DNA is TGTGCCAGCAGTTATAATGAGCAGTTCTTC. Translating it yields CASSYNEQFF.

The CDR3 DNA follows: TGTGCCAGCAGCACAGGGACAGGGGGAGGCAATGAGCAGTTCTTC. Its protein product is CASSTGTGGGNEQFF. The V call is TRBV7-8, the J call TRBJ2-1, with 11 bases aligning to TRBD1. The length of the CDR3 is 15 residues. CDR1 and CDR2 (germline): SGHVS, FQNEAQ. Unmatched junction bases numbered 6, after V lost 5 bases and J lost 6 bases.

The chain uses TRBV9 and TRBJ2-1; D possibly corresponds to TRBD2 (7 bases). Germline assignment: CDR1 SGDLS and CDR2 YYNGEE. The CDR3 sequence is 17 residues long. The V end lost 4 bases, the J end lost 7 bases, and 24 bases lay between the germline ends. The CDR3 DNA reads TGTGCCAGCAGCACCCTAGCGGACCTCATCACAGGGAATGAGCAGTTCTTC. Protein product: CASSTLADLITGNEQFF.

J is TRBJ2-7 and V is TRBV12-2; the table assigns TRBD2, which was not confirmed against the DNA. TRBV12-2 is a pseudogene segment. This CDR3 spans 16 amino acids. The CDR3 region has the DNA TGTGCAAGTCGCTTAGATCCCGCTAGCGCGACCTACGAGCAGTACTTC. Translation gives CASRLDPASATYEQYF.

This chain joins TRBV4-1 and TRBJ1-2; D gene unclear. The CDR3 extends over 14 amino acids. CDR1 is MGHRA and CDR2 is YSYEKL in the germline V gene. The germline V and J ends were trimmed by 0 bases and 5 bases, with 10 bases remaining between them. The CDR3: CASSQEAPAYGYTF. Written as DNA, the CDR3 is TGCGCCAGCAGCCAAGAGGCACCCGCTTATGGCTACACCTTC.

The rearrangement joins TRBV6-1 to TRBJ2-1; 7 bases fit TRBD2. This CDR3 contains 15 residues. From germline, CDR1 is MNHNS and CDR2 SASEGT. V lost 2 bases, J lost 7 bases, and 8 bases stayed unmatched. CDR3 sequence (DNA): TGTGCCAGCAGTGAACGGCCTAGCGGTCGGAATGAGCAGTTCTTC. Its translation is CASSERPSGRNEQFF.